Listed here are 26 T cell receptor beta chains from one sample, sequenced in a study of T-cell reconstitution after alpha-beta-depleted transplantation in children (dated by TCRdb to the mid-2010s). What this sample's treatment or condition label stands for: allogeneic hematopoietic cell transplantation with graft depleted of TCRalphabeta T cells and CD19 B cells. Library preparation was by PCR. For sequencing, an Illumina HiSeq 2500 was employed. To normalize quantification of the TCRbeta repertoire, the TCR libraries were built with molecular barcoding that relied on unique molecular identifiers. TCRdb trimmed the raw reads at Q25, called clones with MiXCR and kept productive beta chains. Rows merge per CDR3 protein into single entries with the most common DNA and genes. The sample table contains about 200,000 distinct CDR3 sequences; only one count was recorded for about 6% of them. The ten largest account for about 4.4% of the sample.

The sequenced sample was PBMCs, obtained before TCRalphabeta/CD19-depleted stem cell transplant. These receptors originate from a girl in the first two years of life with combined immunodeficiency, due to receive a stem cell transplant.

This clonotype was observed at least ten times. The rearrangement uses TRBV6-5 and TRBJ2-1; D tentatively reads TRBD1 or TRBD2 (5 bases each). The length of the CDR3 is 15 residues. V was pared by 2 bases and J by 9 bases, with 17 bases between. Germline lookup yields CDR1 MNHEY and CDR2 SVGAGI. As DNA, the CDR3 is TGTGCCAGCAGTTACGACTGGAGCAGGGACGGTGAGCAGTTCTTC. Encoded protein: CASSYDWSRDGEQFF.

This clonotype was recorded at least ten times. The CDR3 DNA sequence: TGTGCCAGCAGCTACGGGGGCGAGAGGCAGCCCCAGCATTTT. This translates into CASSYGGERQPQHF. The chain carries TRBV13 and TRBJ1-5, with a weak D call TRBD1 (6 bases). The CDR3 is 14 amino acids. Germline loops: CDR1 PRHDT, CDR2 FYEKMQ (reference sequence). Trimming stripped 4 bases from V and 7 bases from J, with 14 bases between.

As for this clonotype: A much larger clonotype is one base distant, so this may be a read error. The chain carries TRBV20-1 and TRBJ2-1; D is unresolved. The CDR3 extends over 16 amino acids. Germline V gene data show CDR1 as DFQATT and CDR2 as SNEGSKA (reference sequence). The CDR3 protein is CCARDQDWATYNEQFF. CDR3 DNA: TGCTGTGCTAGAGATCAAGACTGGGCAACTTACAATGAGCAGTTCTTC.

Ten or more counts support this clonotype. This rearrangement joins TRBV7-2 to TRBJ2-5, with TRBD1 matching 8 bases. This CDR3 spans 16 amino acids. With 5 bases clipped from V and 10 bases from J, the junction kept 18 bases outside the gene matches. Per germline, CDR1 SGHTA and CDR2 FQGNSA. In DNA form, the CDR3 reads TGTGCCAGCAGCAGAGGGATGTGGGACAGGCCCTGGGACCAGTACTTC. Protein product: CASSRGMWDRPWDQYF.

This clonotype was counted only a few times. The gene calls are TRBV27 and TRBJ2-5; D gene ambiguous. The length of the CDR3 is 15 residues. Per germline, CDR1 MNHEY and CDR2 SMNVEV (reference sequence). Trimming removed 5 bases from V and 1 base from J, with 14 bases in between. This CDR3 reads CASSLYSLGQETQYF. As DNA, the CDR3 is TGTGCCAGCAGTCTATATAGTTTGGGCCAAGAGACCCAGTACTTC.

This clonotype has at least ten counts. The chain couples TRBV12-3 or TRBV12-4 to TRBJ1-2; TRBD1 aligns across 10 bases. CDR3 length: 13 residues. V dropped 4 bases and J dropped 6; count of bases not matched to a gene: 2. Written as DNA, the CDR3 is TGTGCCAGCAGTTCCGGGACAGGGGATGGCTACACCTTC. This encodes CASSSGTGDGYTF.

This clonotype was counted many times. The chain combines TRBV20-1 with TRBJ2-3; TRBD1 matches at 8 bases. The CDR3 totals 13 residues. Germline CDR1 DFQATT, CDR2 SNEGSKA (reference sequence). With 6 bases clipped from V and 6 bases from J, the junction kept 8 bases outside the gene matches. The CDR3 spells CSANRDRWDTQYF. CDR3 bases: TGCAGTGCGAACCGGGACAGGTGGGATACGCAGTATTTT.

This clonotype appeared a few times. The V call is TRBV7-2, the J call TRBJ2-3, with D possibly TRBD2 on 5 matching bases. Per the germline V gene, CDR1 is SGHTA and CDR2 is FQGNSA. The CDR3 spans 16 residues. V lost 3 bases and J lost 1, with 14 bases in between. Here the CDR3 reads CASSLKKGGRTDTQYF. The CDR3 DNA reads TGTGCCAGCAGCTTGAAGAAGGGCGGGCGCACAGATACGCAGTATTTT.

The chain carries TRBV15 and TRBJ2-5; D may be TRBD2 (6 bases). Trimming removed 0 bases at V and 5 bases at J, with 19 bases between. The germline V gene encodes CDR1 LNHNV and CDR2 YYDKDF (reference sequence). This CDR3 region has 17 residues. Here the CDR3 reads CATSRDLGSGRSETQYF. The CDR3 nucleotides are TGTGCCACCAGCAGAGATCTGGGCTCGGGGAGGAGCGAGACCCAGTACTTC.

Comments on this clonotype: Just one base apart from a much larger clone, this may be a read error. This rearrangement joins TRBV3-1 to TRBJ2-7; D call uncertain. The germline CDR1 and CDR2 sequences are LGHDT and YNNKEL (reference sequence). This CDR3 has 15 residues. The CDR3, as DNA: TGTGCCTGCAGCCAAGCCTGGAACCCCTACTACGAGCAGTACTTC. Translating gives CACSQAWNPYYEQYF.

This clonotype was counted many times. The chain recombines TRBV18 with TRBJ2-7; D is possibly TRBD2 (5 bases). The germline CDR1 and CDR2 sequences are KGHSH and LQKENI. Trimming took 2 bases from V and 6 from J, leaving 20 bases between them. CDR3 length: 16 residues. CDR3 bases: TGTGCCAGCTCACCATGGATTAGGACTCGTGACTCCGAGCAGTACTTC. Translating gives CASSPWIRTRDSEQYF.

This clonotype was seen ten or more times. J is TRBJ2-1 and V is TRBV9; the D gene is possibly TRBD2 (5 bases). From germline, CDR1 is SGDLS and CDR2 YYNGEE. V lost 6 bases, J lost 1 base, and 14 bases lay in between. The CDR3 sequence is 15 residues long. The CDR3 spells CASTPSGVSYNEQFF. CDR3 DNA sequence: TGTGCCAGCACCCCCAGCGGCGTATCCTACAATGAGCAGTTCTTC.

The chain joins TRBV2 to TRBJ2-7, with TRBD1 matching 9 bases. Unmatched junction bases numbered 9, after V lost 6 bases and J lost 3 bases. The germline CDR1 and CDR2 sequences are SNHLY and FYNNEI. The CDR3 has 15 amino acids. CDR3 protein: CASREGQGGLYEQYF. CDR3 DNA: TGTGCCAGCAGAGAGGGACAGGGAGGACTCTACGAGCAGTACTTC.

Notes on this clonotype: This may stem from a read error, because a much larger clone lies one nucleotide away. The rearrangement joins TRBV6-1 to TRBJ2-1, with TRBD2 identical over 7 bases. This CDR3 has 16 residues. Germline trimming cut 8 bases from V and 8 bases from J; bases unmatched to any gene: 18. The V gene's germline CDR1 is MNHNS and CDR2 SASEGT. The CDR3 DNA reads TGTGCCAGCGAGCCCCCGGGACTACTCAGATACTATGAGCAGTTCTTC. It translates to CASEPPGLLRYYEQFF.

The sample holds many counts of this clonotype. The chain uses TRBV27 and TRBJ1-1; D is unclear. Germline V CDR1 and CDR2: MNHEY, SMNVEV (reference sequence). CDR3 size: 13 residues. V lost 5 bases and J 7 bases, leaving 14 bases between the germline ends. CDR3 nucleotides: TGTGCCAGCAGTGCCGGGTCGCACCTTGAAGCTTTCTTT. Amino acid sequence: CASSAGSHLEAFF.

The chain has TRBV11-2 and TRBJ2-7; weak D call: TRBD2 (6 bases). There are 17 residues in the CDR3. Germline-derived CDR1 and CDR2 are SGHAT and FQNNGV. V was pared by 0 bases and J by 3 bases, with 18 bases between. CDR3 region: CASSLDPAGRDGYEQYF. As DNA, the CDR3 is TGTGCCAGCAGCTTAGATCCTGCGGGGCGGGATGGCTACGAGCAGTACTTC.

This clonotype was recorded at least ten times. The V call is TRBV9, the J call TRBJ2-1, with a possible D match to TRBD2 (6 bases). CDR3 size: 13 residues. The germline CDR1 and CDR2 sequences are SGDLS and YYNGEE. V was pared by 0 bases and J by 9 bases, with 10 bases between. The CDR3 DNA reads as TGTGCCAGCAGCGTAGGGGGGGATAGTGAGCAGTTCTTC. Its protein is CASSVGGDSEQFF.

This clonotype was seen ten or more times. J is TRBJ2-1 and V is TRBV7-9; D call uncertain. CDR3 size: 12 residues. CDR1 and CDR2 from the germline V gene are SEHNR and FQNEAQ (reference sequence). V gave up 5 bases and J gave up 4 bases, with 6 bases separating them. The DNA for the CDR3 is TGTGCCAGCAGCCGCGAGTACAATGAGCAGTTCTTC. Translated, it gives CASSREYNEQFF. The whole variable domain, remainder taken from reference TRBV7-9 and TRBJ2-1, is DTGVSQNPRHKITKRGQNVTFRCDPISEHNRLYWYRQTLGQGPEFLTYFQNEAQLEKSRLLSDRFSAERPKGSFSTLEIQRTEQGDSAMYLCASSREYNEQFFGPGTRLTVL.

This clonotype was seen at least ten times. The gene calls are TRBV18 and TRBJ2-3, with D uncertain. Germline CDR1 and CDR2: KGHSH and LQKENI. The CDR3 covers 14 residues. The V end was cut by 3 bases, the J end by 1 base, with 8 bases between. Written as DNA, the CDR3 is TGTGCCAGCTCACCGGCCTCCCGCACAGATACGCAGTATTTT. Encoded protein: CASSPASRTDTQYF.

This clonotype ranks as medium-sized (0.01 to 0.1%). The chain links TRBV3-1 to TRBJ2-7; D unclear. Germline V lookup: CDR1 LGHDT, CDR2 YNNKEL (reference sequence). V was clipped by 0 bases and J by 11 bases, with 11 bases between them. The CDR3 is 12 residues long. In DNA form, the CDR3 reads TGTGCCAGCAGCCAAGACGTAGGCCGAAAGTACTTC. Protein product: CASSQDVGRKYF.

This clonotype has a count of ten or more. This chain uses TRBV6-1 with TRBJ2-1, with 11 bases that match TRBD2. The length of the CDR3 is 15 residues. Germline-derived CDR1 and CDR2 are MNHNS and SASEGT. Trimming cost V 6 bases and J 6 bases; bases outside gene matches: 7. CDR3 residues: CASRNSGGDPNEQFF. In DNA form, the CDR3 reads TGTGCCAGCAGAAATAGCGGGGGGGATCCCAATGAGCAGTTCTTC.

The chain combines TRBV7-2 with TRBJ1-5; D might be TRBD1 (5 bases). Germline V gene sequence: CDR1 SGHTA, CDR2 FQGNSA. The V end lost 4 bases, the J end lost 2 bases, and 9 bases lay between the germline ends. This CDR3 comprises 14 residues. CDR3 in DNA: TGTGCCAGCAGCTCTCTGGGGGGCAATCAGCCCCAGCATTTT. It yields the protein CASSSLGGNQPQHF.

Turning to this clonotype: No conserved phenylalanine or tryptophan is present at the end of the CDR3, so a read error is the likely explanation. The chain carries TRBV19 and TRBJ2-7, with TRBD2 matching over 8 bases. Trimming cost V 5 bases and J 5 bases; bases outside gene matches: 20. The CDR3 has 18 residues. Germline values: CDR1 LNHDA, CDR2 SQIVND (reference sequence). The CDR3 coding sequence is TGTGCCAGTAGTTTCCTTCTCCGACCGGGGGGGAACCAGAACGAGCAGTACTAC. Translating it yields CASSFLLRPGGNQNEQYY.

This clonotype came up a few times. The chain combines TRBV7-8 with TRBJ2-5; maybe TRBD2 (7 bases). The CDR3 runs to 15 residues. In germline, CDR1 is SGHVS, CDR2 FQNEAQ. The ends were cut back, 2 bases at V and 5 bases at J, with 15 bases in the middle. CDR3 in amino acids: CASSLRRGPWETQYF. CDR3 nucleotides: TGTGCCAGCAGCTTAAGGCGGGGGCCCTGGGAGACCCAGTACTTC.

This clonotype was seen ten or more times. The rearrangement links TRBV7-8 to TRBJ2-5, with 7 bases fitting TRBD1. CDR3 length equals 14 residues. Trimming at V came to 1 base and at J to 5 bases, leaving 4 bases not matched to a gene. CDR1 is SGHVS and CDR2 is FQNEAQ in the germline V gene. The CDR3 spells CASSLDGRGETQYF. The CDR3 DNA follows: TGTGCCAGCAGCTTAGACGGCAGGGGGGAGACCCAGTACTTC.

This clonotype appeared many times. The chain is built from TRBV7-6 and TRBJ2-7; D is possibly TRBD1 (5 bases). V was shortened by 5 bases and J by 0 bases, with 11 bases between the two germline ends. CDR1 and CDR2 (germline): SGHVS, FNYEAQ. The CDR3 length is 14 residues. CDR3 loop: CASSPRTLSYEQYF. DNA for the CDR3: TGTGCCAGCAGCCCTCGGACACTCTCCTACGAGCAGTACTTC. Full variable domain (remainder filled in from reference TRBV7-6 and TRBJ2-7): GAGVSQSPRYKVTKRGQDVALRCDPISGHVSLYWYRQALGQGPEFLTYFNYEAQQDKSGLPNDRFSAERPEGSISTLTIQRTEQRDSAMYRCASSPRTLSYEQYFGPGTRLTVT.